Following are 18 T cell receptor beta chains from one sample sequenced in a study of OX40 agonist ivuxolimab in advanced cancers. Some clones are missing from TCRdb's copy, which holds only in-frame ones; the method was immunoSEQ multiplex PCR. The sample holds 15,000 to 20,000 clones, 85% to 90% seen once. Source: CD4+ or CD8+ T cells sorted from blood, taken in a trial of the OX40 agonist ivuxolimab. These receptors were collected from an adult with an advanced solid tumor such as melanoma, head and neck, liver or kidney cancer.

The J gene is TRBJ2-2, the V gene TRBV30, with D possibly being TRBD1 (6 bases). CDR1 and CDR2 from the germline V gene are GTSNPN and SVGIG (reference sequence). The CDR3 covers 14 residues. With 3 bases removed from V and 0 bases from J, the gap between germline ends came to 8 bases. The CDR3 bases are TGTGCCTGGAGAACAGGGCCGAACACCGGGGAGCTGTTTTTT. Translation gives CAWRTGPNTGELFF.

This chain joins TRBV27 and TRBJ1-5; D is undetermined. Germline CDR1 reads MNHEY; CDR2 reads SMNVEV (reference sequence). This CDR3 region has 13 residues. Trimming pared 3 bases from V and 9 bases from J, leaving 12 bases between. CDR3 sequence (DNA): TGTGCCAGCAGTTTGGGCCTTTACCGGCCCCAGCATTTT. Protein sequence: CASSLGLYRPQHF.

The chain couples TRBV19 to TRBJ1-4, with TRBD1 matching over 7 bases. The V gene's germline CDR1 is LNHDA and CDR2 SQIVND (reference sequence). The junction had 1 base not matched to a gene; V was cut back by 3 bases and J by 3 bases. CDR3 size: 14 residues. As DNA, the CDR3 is TGTGCCAGTAGTATGGGACAGCCTAATGAAAAACTGTTTTTT. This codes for CASSMGQPNEKLFF.

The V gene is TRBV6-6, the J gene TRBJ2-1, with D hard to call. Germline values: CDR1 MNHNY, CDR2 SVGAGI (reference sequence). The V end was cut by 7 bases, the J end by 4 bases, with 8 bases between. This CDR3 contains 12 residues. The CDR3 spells CASNSHYNEQFF. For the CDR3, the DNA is TGTGCCAGCAATTCCCATTACAATGAGCAGTTCTTC.

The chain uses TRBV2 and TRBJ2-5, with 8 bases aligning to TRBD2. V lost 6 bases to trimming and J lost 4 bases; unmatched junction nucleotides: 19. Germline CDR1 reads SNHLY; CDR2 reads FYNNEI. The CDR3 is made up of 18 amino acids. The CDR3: CASRGDTGSGGVAETQYF. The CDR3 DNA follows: TGTGCCAGCAGAGGGGACACCGGGTCGGGAGGGGTAGCAGAGACCCAGTACTTC.

CDR3 residues: CASSLAPPGGSYNSPLHF. The DNA of the CDR3 is TGTGCCAGCAGCTTAGCTCCTCCTGGGGGCTCCTATAATTCACCCCTCCACTTT. This chain links TRBV11-2 with TRBJ1-6, with D possibly TRBD1 on 5 matching bases. Trimming removed 1 base at V and 0 bases at J, with 13 bases between. From germline, CDR1 is SGHAT and CDR2 FQNNGV. This CDR3 is 18 amino acids long.

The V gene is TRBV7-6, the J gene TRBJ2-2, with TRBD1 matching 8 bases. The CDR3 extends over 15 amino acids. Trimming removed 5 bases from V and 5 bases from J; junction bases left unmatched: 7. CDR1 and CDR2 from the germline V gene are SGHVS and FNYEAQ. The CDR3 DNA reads TGTGCCAGCAGCCCATGGACAGGGCGGACCGGGGAGCTGTTTTTT. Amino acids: CASSPWTGRTGELFF.

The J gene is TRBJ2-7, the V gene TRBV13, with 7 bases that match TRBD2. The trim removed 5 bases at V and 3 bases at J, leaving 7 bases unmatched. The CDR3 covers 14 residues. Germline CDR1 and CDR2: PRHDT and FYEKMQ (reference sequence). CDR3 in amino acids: CASSPGTNHYEQYF. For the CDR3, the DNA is TGTGCCAGCAGCCCCGGGACTAATCACTACGAGCAGTACTTC.

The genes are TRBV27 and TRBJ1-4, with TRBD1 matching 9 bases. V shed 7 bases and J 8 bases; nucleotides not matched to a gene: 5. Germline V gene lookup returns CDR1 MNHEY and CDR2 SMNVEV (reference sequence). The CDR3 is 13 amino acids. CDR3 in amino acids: CASTQGAGEKLFF. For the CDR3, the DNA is TGTGCCAGCACACAGGGGGCAGGGGAAAAACTGTTTTTT.

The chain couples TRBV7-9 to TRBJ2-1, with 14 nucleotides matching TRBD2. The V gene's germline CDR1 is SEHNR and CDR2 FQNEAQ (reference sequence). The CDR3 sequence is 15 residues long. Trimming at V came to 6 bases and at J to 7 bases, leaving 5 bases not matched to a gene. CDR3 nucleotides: TGTGCCAGCAGTCCGACTAGCGGGAGGGTAAATGAGCAGTTCTTC. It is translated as CASSPTSGRVNEQFF.

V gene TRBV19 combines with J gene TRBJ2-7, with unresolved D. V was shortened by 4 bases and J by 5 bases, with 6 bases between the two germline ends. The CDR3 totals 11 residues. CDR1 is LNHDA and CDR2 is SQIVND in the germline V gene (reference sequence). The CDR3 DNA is TGTGCCAGTAGTAATTTCCACGAGCAGTACTTC. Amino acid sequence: CASSNFHEQYF.

The CDR3 bases are TGTGCCAGCAGTCCAACAAGCTGGGTGGCTTCTGGGGCCAACGTCCTGACTTTC. This translates into CASSPTSWVASGANVLTF. The chain is built from TRBV25-1 and TRBJ2-6; D gene ambiguous. Looked up from germline, CDR1 is MGHDK and CDR2 is SYGVNS. This CDR3 is 18 amino acids long. V dropped 5 bases and J dropped 1 base, with 18 bases sitting between them.

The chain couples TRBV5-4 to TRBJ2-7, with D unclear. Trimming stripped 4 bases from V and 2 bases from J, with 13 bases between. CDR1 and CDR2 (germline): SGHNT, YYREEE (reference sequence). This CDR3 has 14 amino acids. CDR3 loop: CASSPGSDAYEQYF. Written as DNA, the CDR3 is TGTGCCAGCAGCCCTGGCAGCGATGCCTACGAGCAGTACTTC.

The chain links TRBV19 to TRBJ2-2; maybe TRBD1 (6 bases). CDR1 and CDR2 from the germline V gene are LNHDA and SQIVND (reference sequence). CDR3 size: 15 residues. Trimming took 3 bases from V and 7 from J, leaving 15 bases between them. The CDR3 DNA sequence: TGTGCCAGTAGTATTCCAGGGGCCCCGGGCGGGGAGCTGTTTTTT. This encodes CASSIPGAPGGELFF.

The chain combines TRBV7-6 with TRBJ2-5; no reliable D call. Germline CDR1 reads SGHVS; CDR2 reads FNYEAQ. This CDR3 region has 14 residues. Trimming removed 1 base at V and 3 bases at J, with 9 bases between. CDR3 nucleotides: TGTGCCAGCAGCTTAGATTCAGGAGAAGAGACCCAGTACTTC. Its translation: CASSLDSGEETQYF.

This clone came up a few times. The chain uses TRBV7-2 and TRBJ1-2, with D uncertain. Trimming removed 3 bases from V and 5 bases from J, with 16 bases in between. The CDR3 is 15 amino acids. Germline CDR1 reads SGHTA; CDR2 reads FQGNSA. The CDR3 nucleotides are TGTGCCAGCAGCTTGTTGCTGGGCCCCTATTATGGCTACACCTTC. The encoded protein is CASSLLLGPYYGYTF.

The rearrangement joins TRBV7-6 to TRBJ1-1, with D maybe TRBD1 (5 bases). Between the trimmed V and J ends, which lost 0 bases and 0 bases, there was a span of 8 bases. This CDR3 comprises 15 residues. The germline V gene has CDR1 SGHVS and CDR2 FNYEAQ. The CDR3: CASSLAGLMNTEAFF. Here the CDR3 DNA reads TGTGCCAGCAGCTTAGCGGGACTTATGAACACTGAAGCTTTCTTT. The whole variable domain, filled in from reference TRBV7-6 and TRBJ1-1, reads GAGVSQSPRYKVTKRGQDVALRCDPISGHVSLYWYRQALGQGPEFLTYFNYEAQQDKSGLPNDRFSAERPEGSISTLTIQRTEQRDSAMYRCASSLAGLMNTEAFFGQGTRLTVV.

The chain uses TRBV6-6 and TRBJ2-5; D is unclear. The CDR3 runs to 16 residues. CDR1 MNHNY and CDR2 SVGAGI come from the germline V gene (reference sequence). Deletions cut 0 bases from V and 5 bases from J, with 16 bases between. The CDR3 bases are TGTGCCAGCAGTTACTCGTGGCCCTCCGGTGTCGAGACCCAGTACTTC. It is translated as CASSYSWPSGVETQYF.